The 27 T cell receptor beta chains below all came from one sample that was sequenced in a study of OX40 agonist ivuxolimab in advanced cancers. Assay: immunoSEQ multiplex PCR; the TCRdb copy retains only in-frame clones and omits some. The table lists about 80,000 clones, 94% of them singletons, with roughly 11% in the top ten. The specimen comprised CD4+ or CD8+ T cells sorted from blood, sampled in a trial of the OX40 agonist ivuxolimab. These receptors all stem from an adult with an advanced solid tumor such as melanoma, head and neck, liver or kidney cancer.

The rearrangement links TRBV19 to TRBJ1-5; possibly TRBD1 for D (6 bases). Per the germline V gene, CDR1 is LNHDA and CDR2 is SQIVND (reference sequence). V was pared by 1 base and J by 3 bases, with 13 bases between. The CDR3 covers 16 residues. DNA for the CDR3: TGTGCCAGTAGTATAGGAGGCACAGGGTTCAATCAGCCCCAGCATTTT. Amino acids: CASSIGGTGFNQPQHF.

This chain uses TRBV9 with TRBJ2-7; 8 positions agree with TRBD2. Germline V gives CDR1 SGDLS, CDR2 YYNGEE. Trimming at V came to 7 bases and at J to 4 bases, leaving 10 bases not matched to a gene. The CDR3 has 14 residues. The DNA for the CDR3 is TGTGCCAGCGCGCCGCAACTAGCGGCTTACGAGCAGTACTTC. This translates into CASAPQLAAYEQYF. Full variable domain (rest looked up from reference TRBV9 and TRBJ2-7): DSGVTQTPKHLITATGQRVTLRCSPRSGDLSVYWYQQSLDQGLQFLIQYYNGEERAKGNILERFSAQQFPDLHSELNLSSLELGDSALYFCASAPQLAAYEQYFGPGTRLTVT.

This clone was recorded once. This chain connects TRBV10-3 to TRBJ2-7; unclear D gene. Trimming removed 3 bases from V and 1 base from J, with 7 bases in between. The germline V gene has CDR1 ENHRY and CDR2 SYGVKD. The CDR3 runs 13 residues. The CDR3 loop is CAISETPSYEQYF. The CDR3 region has the DNA TGTGCCATCAGTGAAACTCCATCCTACGAGCAGTACTTC.

In its sample, this clone was seen once. The chain has TRBV2 and TRBJ2-7; no clear D gene. The length of the CDR3 is 15 residues. In germline, CDR1 is SNHLY, CDR2 FYNNEI. V was trimmed by 3 bases and J by 5 bases, leaving 17 bases between them. The CDR3 loop reads CASSDVGKSLHEQYF. CDR3 DNA sequence: TGTGCCAGCAGTGATGTGGGGAAGTCTCTACACGAGCAGTACTTC.

This clone was recorded once. V is TRBV19 and J is TRBJ1-1, with D uncertain. This CDR3 contains 13 residues. The germline CDR1 and CDR2 sequences are LNHDA and SQIVND (reference sequence). V was cut by 3 bases and J by 3 bases, with 8 bases left in between. CDR3 DNA: TGTGCCAGTAGTATTAAGACTCACACTGAAGCTTTCTTT. The encoded protein is CASSIKTHTEAFF.

This clone appeared once. The rearrangement uses TRBV2 and TRBJ2-3; D is perhaps TRBD2 (9 bases). Germline lookup yields CDR1 SNHLY and CDR2 FYNNEI. V lost 6 bases and J 9 bases, leaving 49 bases between the germline ends. This CDR3 contains 24 residues. The CDR3 sequence: CASRDLPTDRENSRGTSLLRTQYF. CDR3 nucleotides: TGTGCCAGCAGAGATCTACCGACGGACAGGGAGAACAGTCGTGGGACTAGCCTCCTCAGGACGCAGTATTTT. Using reference TRBV2 and TRBJ2-3 for the parts outside the CDR3, the full variable domain is EPEVTQTPSHQVTQMGQEVILRCVPISNHLYFYWYRQILGQKVEFLVSFYNNEISEKSEIFDDQFSVERPDGSNFTLKIRSTKLEDSAMYFCASRDLPTDRENSRGTSLLRTQYFGPGTRLTVL.

This chain joins TRBV7-9 and TRBJ1-4; D ambiguous. The CDR3 runs to 16 residues. With 2 bases removed from V and 5 bases from J, the gap between germline ends came to 15 bases. From germline, CDR1 is SEHNR and CDR2 FQNEAQ (reference sequence). The CDR3 spells CASSLTDGERNEKLFF. CDR3 nucleotide sequence: TGTGCCAGCAGCTTAACAGACGGAGAGAGAAATGAAAAACTGTTTTTT.

This chain links TRBV9 with TRBJ2-7, with no clear D. CDR1 and CDR2 (germline): SGDLS, YYNGEE. Trimming removed 7 bases from V and 6 bases from J, with 11 bases in between. CDR3 size: 11 residues. DNA of the CDR3: TGTGCCAGCGGGCCCGAAAGCGAGCAGTACTTC. This codes for CASGPESEQYF. The whole variable domain, filled in from reference TRBV9 and TRBJ2-7, reads DSGVTQTPKHLITATGQRVTLRCSPRSGDLSVYWYQQSLDQGLQFLIQYYNGEERAKGNILERFSAQQFPDLHSELNLSSLELGDSALYFCASGPESEQYFGPGTRLTVT.

The chain employs TRBV10-3 and TRBJ1-2; TRBD1 matches 7 bases. V shed 6 bases, J shed 3 bases, and the junction held 10 bases outside the gene matches. This CDR3 region has 15 residues. Germline V gives CDR1 ENHRY, CDR2 SYGVKD. The chain's CDR3 is CAISHVQGGDYGYTF. Written as DNA, the CDR3 is TGTGCCATCAGCCACGTTCAGGGGGGAGACTATGGCTACACCTTC.

The gene calls are TRBV7-9 and TRBJ2-1; 10 nucleotides agree with TRBD2. V lost 5 bases, J lost 6 bases, and 4 bases stayed unmatched. Germline V gene lookup returns CDR1 SEHNR and CDR2 FQNEAQ (reference sequence). The CDR3 totals 14 residues. CDR3 nucleotides: TGTGCCAGCAGCCCCGCTAGCGGGAGCAATGAGCAGTTCTTC. It is translated as CASSPASGSNEQFF.

The V gene is TRBV4-3, the J gene TRBJ1-5, with 7 bases aligning to TRBD1. The CDR3 consists of 16 residues. The junction had 9 bases not matched to a gene; V was cut back by 2 bases and J by 5 bases. CDR1 and CDR2 from the germline V gene are LGHNA and YSLEER. The DNA of the CDR3 is TGCGCCAGCAGCCAACGGACAGGAAGAATTGATCAGCCCCAGCATTTT. Its protein is CASSQRTGRIDQPQHF.

This clone was detected a few times. The chain has TRBV19 and TRBJ1-2, with D unclear. V lost 10 bases and J 4 bases, leaving 7 bases between the germline ends. The germline gives CDR1 LNHDA, CDR2 SQIVND (reference sequence). The CDR3 length is 10 residues. Here the CDR3 DNA reads TGTGCCACAAGACTCTATGGCTACACCTTC. Amino acid sequence: CATRLYGYTF.

The chain recombines TRBV7-8 with TRBJ2-3; no definite D call. Germline lookup yields CDR1 SGHVS and CDR2 FQNEAQ. V was pared by 8 bases and J by 6 bases, with 6 bases between. This CDR3 is built from 10 residues. CDR3 nucleotides: TGTGCCAGCCTTGGGGATACGCAGTATTTT. Amino acid sequence: CASLGDTQYF.

V is TRBV19 and J is TRBJ2-3; TRBD2 aligns across 11 bases. The germline V gene has CDR1 LNHDA and CDR2 SQIVND (reference sequence). V lost 6 bases and J lost 4; bases outside the gene matches: 9. The CDR3 has 16 residues. The CDR3 loop is CASSRTSGSLSDTQYF. CDR3 nucleotide sequence: TGTGCCAGTAGCCGGACTAGCGGGTCTCTCTCAGATACGCAGTATTTT.

The chain has TRBV9 and TRBJ2-2; tentatively, D is TRBD2 (7 bases). V was shortened by 4 bases and J by 7 bases, with 17 bases between the two germline ends. Germline CDR1 reads SGDLS; CDR2 reads YYNGEE. This CDR3 comprises 15 residues. As DNA, the CDR3 is TGTGCCAGCAGCCTAGGGGGAGGGCTCGGCGGGGAGCTGTTTTTT. Translated, it gives CASSLGGGLGGELFF.

This clone is a singleton in its sample. The V call is TRBV7-9, the J call TRBJ2-7; D perhaps matches TRBD2 (5 bases). The CDR3 consists of 14 residues. Germline lookup yields CDR1 SEHNR and CDR2 FQNEAQ (reference sequence). V lost 4 bases and J 2 bases, leaving 12 bases between the germline ends. CDR3 in amino acids: CASSSLGETYEQYF. CDR3 nucleotide sequence: TGTGCCAGCAGCTCCTTGGGAGAAACCTACGAGCAGTACTTC.

This clone was seen once. The genes are TRBV19 and TRBJ1-1; D not certain. This CDR3 has 18 amino acids. Per the germline V gene, CDR1 is LNHDA and CDR2 is SQIVND (reference sequence). Trimming removed 6 bases at V and 3 bases at J, with 26 bases between. This CDR3 reads CASSNVRAWSLGDTEAFF. In DNA form, the CDR3 reads TGTGCCAGTAGCAATGTAAGGGCTTGGAGCTTGGGAGACACTGAAGCTTTCTTT.

This chain links TRBV29-1 with TRBJ1-2, with 7 nucleotides matching TRBD1. With V trimmed by 6 bases and J by 7 bases, 8 bases remained unmatched. Germline V gene lookup returns CDR1 SQVTM and CDR2 ANQGSEA. This CDR3 is built from 12 residues. The CDR3 spells CSVVTGDPGYTF. Written as DNA, the CDR3 is TGCAGCGTGGTTACAGGGGATCCTGGCTACACCTTC.

The CDR3 DNA reads TGTGCCAGCAGTCCCCTCCCGGACAACCAAGAGACCCAGTACTTC. This sequence encodes CASSPLPDNQETQYF. The chain couples TRBV27 to TRBJ2-5, with a weak D call TRBD1 (5 bases). V was cut by 5 bases and J by 0 bases, with 13 bases left in between. The germline V gene has CDR1 MNHEY and CDR2 SMNVEV (reference sequence). This CDR3 comprises 15 residues.

The rearrangement joins TRBV4-2 to TRBJ2-1; 7 bases match TRBD2. V lost 4 bases and J lost 15; bases outside the gene matches: 9. CDR1 and CDR2 (germline): LGHNA, YNFKEQ. The CDR3 sequence is 12 residues long. CDR3 coding DNA: TGTGCCAGCAGCCCCGGAGGGGACTACGGGTTCTTC. Its protein is CASSPGGDYGFF.

CDR3: CASSRSGTLNQPQHF. The CDR3, as DNA: TGTGCCAGCAGTCGCTCCGGGACCCTCAATCAGCCCCAGCATTTT. The rearrangement links TRBV6-6 to TRBJ1-5; D possibly corresponds to TRBD1 (5 bases). CDR3 length: 15 residues. The ends were cut back, 5 bases at V and 3 bases at J, with 14 bases in the middle. Per germline, CDR1 MNHNY and CDR2 SVGAGI (reference sequence).

This clone was counted a single time. The DNA for the CDR3 is TGTGCCAGCACCCGATACAGGACAGGGGCCTATGGCTACACCTTC. Translating it yields CASTRYRTGAYGYTF. V is TRBV5-4 and J is TRBJ1-2; the match to TRBD1 covers 9 bases. CDR1 and CDR2 from the germline V gene are SGHNT and YYREEE (reference sequence). There are 15 residues in the CDR3. Trimming removed 6 bases from V and 4 bases from J; junction bases left unmatched: 10.

The chain has TRBV11-3 and TRBJ1-1, with 10 bases identical to TRBD1. The germline gives CDR1 SGHNT, CDR2 YENEEA. The J segment lost 0 bases and the V segment lost 5 bases, leaving 6 bases of the junction unmatched. CDR3 length: 16 residues. The CDR3 spells CASSPGTGVMNTEAFF. The CDR3 DNA is TGTGCCAGCAGCCCCGGGACAGGGGTTATGAACACTGAAGCTTTCTTT.

The chain carries TRBV14 and TRBJ2-7; possible D gene TRBD1, 7 bases. Germline loops: CDR1 SGHDN, CDR2 FVKESK. Trimming pared 2 bases from V and 3 bases from J, leaving 11 bases between. The CDR3 is made up of 14 amino acids. CDR3: CASSQWGDSYEQYF. CDR3 nucleotides: TGTGCCAGCAGCCAATGGGGGGACAGCTACGAGCAGTACTTC.

This chain connects TRBV30 to TRBJ2-7, with D possibly matching TRBD2 (6 bases). Germline CDR1 is GTSNPN and CDR2 is SVGIG (reference sequence). This CDR3 has 12 amino acids. V dropped 5 bases and J dropped 5 bases, with 13 bases sitting between them. The CDR3 protein is CAWGGLMNEQYF. In DNA form, the CDR3 reads TGTGCCTGGGGGGGGTTGATGAACGAGCAGTACTTC.

J is TRBJ2-1 and V is TRBV15; 9 nucleotides line up with TRBD1. There are 15 residues in the CDR3. After removal of 5 bases from V and 3 bases from J, the junction contained 5 bases not matched to a gene. Germline V CDR1 and CDR2: LNHNV, YYDKDF (reference sequence). The CDR3 here is CATSGTGQGYNEQFF. CDR3 DNA: TGTGCCACCAGCGGAACGGGACAGGGCTACAATGAGCAGTTCTTC. Full variable domain (missing parts from reference TRBV15 and TRBJ2-1): DAMVIQNPRYQVTQFGKPVTLSCSQTLNHNVMYWYQQKSSQAPKLLFHYYDKDFNNEADTPDNFQSRRPNTSFCFLDIRSPGLGDTAMYLCATSGTGQGYNEQFFGPGTRLTVL.

The chain couples TRBV23-1 to TRBJ1-5; D gene uncertain. TRBV23-1 is an ORF; its function is uncertain. The CDR3 contains 15 residues. V lost 1 base to trimming and J lost 2 bases, with 9 bases between them. The DNA for the CDR3 is TGCGCCAGCAGTCAATGTTTGGGTCGCAATCAGCCCCAGCATTTT. Translating it yields CASSQCLGRNQPQHF.